The present T cell receptor beta chain was sequenced within a study of regulatory T cells in long-lasting Graves disease. Findings and limits, study-wide: When disease was persistent, TRBV28, TRBJ1-2 and TRBJ2-5 were the favored segments.

Arm-PCR of CDR3 regions with iRepertoire HTBI primers generated TCR beta libraries. As originally analysed: Across the samples, identification revealed roughly 56 TRBV and around 13 TRBJ segments. TCRdb processed the multiplex PCR reads anew with MiXCR; each CDR3 protein has one entry. The V and J calls shown here were made by TCRdb, not taken from the authors' results. The repertoire includes hundreds of thousands of distinct CDR3 sequences, approximately 21% of them detected once, and roughly 7% sits in the top ten. Documented time point: persistent/refractory GD, antithyroid drugs over 5 years with positive TRAb. RNA from PBMCs was the source of the TCR library. The V gene's germline CDR1 is MNHEY and CDR2 SMNVEV (reference sequence). V gave up 5 bases and J gave up 7 bases; unmatched junction bases: 6. The CDR3 sequence is 15 residues long. A remark on this clonotype: The antigen is not known.

This sequence originates from a female donor with Graves disease. Source: peripheral blood mononuclear cells (PBMCs), taken when the disease was refractory, from a patient treated with antithyroid drugs. V and J are TRBV27 and TRBJ1-6; TRBD1 aligns across 9 bases. Here the CDR3 DNA reads TGTGCCAGCAGTACCCGGGACAGGGACAATTCACCCCTCCACTTT. Translation gives CASSTRDRDNSPLHF.